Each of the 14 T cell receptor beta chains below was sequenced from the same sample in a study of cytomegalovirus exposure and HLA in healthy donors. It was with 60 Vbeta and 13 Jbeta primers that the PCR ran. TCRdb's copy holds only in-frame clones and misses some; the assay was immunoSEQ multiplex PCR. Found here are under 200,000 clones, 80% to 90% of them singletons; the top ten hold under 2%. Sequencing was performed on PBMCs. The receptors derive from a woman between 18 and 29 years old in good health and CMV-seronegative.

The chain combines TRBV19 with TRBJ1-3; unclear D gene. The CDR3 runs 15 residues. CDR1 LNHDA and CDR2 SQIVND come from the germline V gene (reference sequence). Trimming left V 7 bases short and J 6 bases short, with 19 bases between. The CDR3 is CASTALTAGLNTIYF. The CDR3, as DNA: TGTGCCAGTACCGCCCTGACCGCGGGTCTAAACACCATATATTTT.

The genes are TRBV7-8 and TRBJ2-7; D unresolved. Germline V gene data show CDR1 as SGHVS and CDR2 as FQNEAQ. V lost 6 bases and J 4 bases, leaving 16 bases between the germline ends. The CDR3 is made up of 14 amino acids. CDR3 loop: CASSRDVPLYEQYF. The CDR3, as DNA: TGTGCCAGCAGTCGCGATGTACCCTTATACGAGCAGTACTTC. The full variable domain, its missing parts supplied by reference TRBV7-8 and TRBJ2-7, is GAGVSQSPRYKVAKRGQDVALRCDPISGHVSLFWYQQALGQGPEFLTYFQNEAQLDKSGLPSDRFFAERPEGSVSTLKIQRTQQEDSAVYLCASSRDVPLYEQYFGPGTRLTVT.

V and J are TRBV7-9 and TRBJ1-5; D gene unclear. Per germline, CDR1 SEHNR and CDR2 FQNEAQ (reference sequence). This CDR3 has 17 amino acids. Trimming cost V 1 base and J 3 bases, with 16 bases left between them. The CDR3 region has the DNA TGTGCCAGCAGCTTAGGGGTCCAGGCCTCTCACAATCAGCCCCAGCATTTT. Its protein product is CASSLGVQASHNQPQHF. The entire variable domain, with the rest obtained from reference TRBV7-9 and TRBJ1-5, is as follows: DTGVSQNPRHKITKRGQNVTFRCDPISEHNRLYWYRQTLGQGPEFLTYFQNEAQLEKSRLLSDRFSAERPKGSFSTLEIQRTEQGDSAMYLCASSLGVQASHNQPQHFGDGTRLSIL.

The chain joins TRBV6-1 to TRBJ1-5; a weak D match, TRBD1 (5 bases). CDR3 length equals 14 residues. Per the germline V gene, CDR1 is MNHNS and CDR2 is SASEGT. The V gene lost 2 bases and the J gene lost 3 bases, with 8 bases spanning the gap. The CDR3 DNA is TGTGCCAGCAGTGAAAGGACATCCAATCAGCCCCAGCATTTT. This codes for CASSERTSNQPQHF.

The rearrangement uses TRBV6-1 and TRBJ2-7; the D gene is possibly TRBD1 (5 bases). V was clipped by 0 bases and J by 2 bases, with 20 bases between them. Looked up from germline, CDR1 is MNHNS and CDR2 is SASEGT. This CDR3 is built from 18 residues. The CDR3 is CASSEAIGGGRVTYEQYF. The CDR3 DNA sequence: TGTGCCAGCAGTGAAGCAATCGGTGGCGGCAGGGTAACCTACGAGCAGTACTTC.

The CDR3 region has the DNA TGTGCCAGCAGCCGGGGACAGGGGAGCAATTCACCCCTCCACTTT. Translation: CASSRGQGSNSPLHF. The chain carries TRBV6-5 and TRBJ1-6, with TRBD1 matching over 10 bases. Germline lookup yields CDR1 MNHEY and CDR2 SVGAGI. V was pared by 6 bases and J by 7 bases, with 6 bases of the junction left unmatched. The CDR3 is 15 residues long.

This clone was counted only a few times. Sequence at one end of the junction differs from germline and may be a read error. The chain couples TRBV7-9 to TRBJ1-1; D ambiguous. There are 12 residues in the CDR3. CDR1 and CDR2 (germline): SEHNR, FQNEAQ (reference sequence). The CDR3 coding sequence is TGTTCCAGCAGCTCTAGGTTAAATGAAGCTTTCTTT. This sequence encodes CSSSSRLNEAFF. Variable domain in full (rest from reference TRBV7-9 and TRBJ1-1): DTGVSQNPRHKITKRGQNVTFRCDPISEHNRLYWYRQTLGQGPEFLTYFQNEAQLEKSRLLSDRFSAERPKGSFSTLEIQRTEQGDSAMYLCSSSSRLNEAFFGQGTRLTVV.

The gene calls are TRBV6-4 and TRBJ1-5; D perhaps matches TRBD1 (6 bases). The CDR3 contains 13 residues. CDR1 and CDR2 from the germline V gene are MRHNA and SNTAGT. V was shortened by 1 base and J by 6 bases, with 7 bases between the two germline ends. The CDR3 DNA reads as TGTGCCAGCAGTGACTTGGGGGCTCAGCCCCAGCATTTT. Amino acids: CASSDLGAQPQHF.

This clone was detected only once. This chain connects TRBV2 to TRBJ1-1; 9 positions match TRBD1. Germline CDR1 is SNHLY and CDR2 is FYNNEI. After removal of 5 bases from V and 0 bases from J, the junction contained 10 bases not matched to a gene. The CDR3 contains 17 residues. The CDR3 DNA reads TGTGCCAGCAGTCGACCGGGACAGGGCCTTCTGAACACTGAAGCTTTCTTT. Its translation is CASSRPGQGLLNTEAFF.

CDR3: CASSLWAKTDTQYF. CDR3 DNA sequence: TGTGCCAGCAGTTTGTGGGCTAAGACAGATACGCAGTATTTT. The chain uses TRBV27 and TRBJ2-3; the D is unclear. Trimming took off 3 bases at V and 3 bases at J, with 10 bases between the two ends. The CDR3 loop spans 14 amino acids. CDR1 and CDR2 (germline): MNHEY, SMNVEV (reference sequence).

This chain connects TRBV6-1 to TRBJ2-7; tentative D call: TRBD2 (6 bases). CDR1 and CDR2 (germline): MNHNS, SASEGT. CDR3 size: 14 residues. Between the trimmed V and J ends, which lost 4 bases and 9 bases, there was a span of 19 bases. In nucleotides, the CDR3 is TGTGCCAGCAGTGTTACGGGACTCGGGGACGGGCAGTACTTC. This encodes CASSVTGLGDGQYF.

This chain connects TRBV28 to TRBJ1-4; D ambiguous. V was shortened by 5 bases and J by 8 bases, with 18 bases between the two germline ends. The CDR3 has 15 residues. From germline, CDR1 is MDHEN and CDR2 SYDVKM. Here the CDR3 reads CASSLLAGVGEKLFF. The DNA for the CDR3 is TGTGCCAGCAGTCTCTTAGCTGGAGTTGGCGAAAAACTGTTTTTT.

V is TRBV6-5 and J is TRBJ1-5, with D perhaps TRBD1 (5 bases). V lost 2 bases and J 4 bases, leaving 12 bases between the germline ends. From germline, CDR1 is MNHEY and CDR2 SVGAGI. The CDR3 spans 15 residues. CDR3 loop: CASSYLGGGNQPQHF. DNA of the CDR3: TGTGCCAGCAGTTACCTCGGGGGAGGGAATCAGCCCCAGCATTTT.

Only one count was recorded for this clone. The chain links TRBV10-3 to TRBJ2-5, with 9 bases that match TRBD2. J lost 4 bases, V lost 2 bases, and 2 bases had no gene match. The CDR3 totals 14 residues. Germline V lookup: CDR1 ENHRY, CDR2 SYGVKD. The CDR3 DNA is TGTGCCATCAGTGAGGGGACTAGCCCAGAGACCCAGTACTTC. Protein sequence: CAISEGTSPETQYF.